The 21 T cell receptor beta chains below all came from one sample that was sequenced in a study of T cells in Graves' hyperthyroidism and ophthalmopathy. RNA transcripts were the template for amplifying TCR beta CDR3 regions. First-round RT-PCR targeting the TCR CDR3 was performed with the HTBI primer set. Each CDR3 protein gets one entry after TCRdb re-called the multiplex PCR reads with MiXCR. The sample has hundreds of thousands of distinct CDR3 sequences; roughly 13% are singletons. The sample consisted of blood. These receptors were obtained from a woman in her twenties or thirties with Graves' hyperthyroidism that later progressed to Graves' ophthalmopathy.

V is TRBV19 and J is TRBJ2-1; 10 bases are a match to TRBD1. The CDR3 runs 15 residues. V lost 3 bases, J lost 7 bases, and 6 bases stayed unmatched. CDR1 is LNHDA, CDR2 SQIVND, per germline (reference sequence). For the CDR3, the DNA is TGTGCCAGTAGTATGGGGACAGGGGTATTGAATGAGCAGTTCTTC. Amino acid sequence: CASSMGTGVLNEQFF.

The chain is built from TRBV9 and TRBJ2-1, with 8 bases identical to TRBD1. The junction had 7 bases not matched to a gene; V was cut back by 4 bases and J by 1 base. Germline V lookup: CDR1 SGDLS, CDR2 YYNGEE. The CDR3 has 16 amino acids. The CDR3 DNA follows: TGTGCCAGCAGCCCGGACAGGGCGAATTCCTACAATGAGCAGTTCTTC. Protein sequence: CASSPDRANSYNEQFF. The full variable domain, completed using reference TRBV9 and TRBJ2-1, is DSGVTQTPKHLITATGQRVTLRCSPRSGDLSVYWYQQSLDQGLQFLIQYYNGEERAKGNILERFSAQQFPDLHSELNLSSLELGDSALYFCASSPDRANSYNEQFFGPGTRLTVL.

This clonotype was detected many times. This chain joins TRBV12-3 or TRBV12-4 and TRBJ1-2, with D hard to call. CDR3 length equals 14 residues. V lost 3 bases, J lost 1 base, and 9 bases lay in between. CDR3: CASSFNVDNYGYTF. CDR3 DNA sequence: TGTGCCAGCAGTTTTAATGTCGATAACTATGGCTACACCTTC.

This clonotype occurred many times. V gene TRBV11-2 combines with J gene TRBJ2-2; D perhaps matches TRBD2 (5 bases). The CDR3 is made up of 15 amino acids. V lost 4 bases, J lost 4 bases, and 13 bases lay in between. Germline values: CDR1 SGHAT, CDR2 FQNNGV. The DNA of the CDR3 is TGTGCCAGCAGCTCCGAGTGGGGAGTCACCGGGGAGCTGTTTTTT. Translation gives CASSSEWGVTGELFF.

This clonotype was counted at least ten times. V usage is TRBV19 and J usage is TRBJ1-4; D unclear. CDR3 size: 16 residues. Germline CDR1 LNHDA, CDR2 SQIVND (reference sequence). Trimming took off 7 bases at V and 6 bases at J, with 21 bases between the two ends. CDR3: CASTQYSPPEDEKLFF. The CDR3 nucleotides are TGTGCCAGTACCCAATATAGTCCCCCGGAGGATGAAAAACTGTTTTTT.

This clonotype came up many times. This chain connects TRBV3-1 to TRBJ2-5, with a possible D match to TRBD1 (5 bases). V shed 5 bases and J shed 3 bases, with 19 bases lying between them. The CDR3 spans 16 residues. Per germline, CDR1 LGHDT and CDR2 YNNKEL (reference sequence). The CDR3 loop reads CASSSGRSSREETQYF. The CDR3 bases are TGTGCCAGCAGCTCTGGGCGTAGCAGCAGGGAAGAGACCCAGTACTTC.

Ten or more counts support this clonotype. The chain employs TRBV11-1 and TRBJ2-7, with a tentative D call TRBD1 (6 bases). The V and J ends lost 3 bases and 2 bases respectively, with 11 bases between them. The CDR3 sequence is 14 residues long. CDR1 and CDR2 (germline): SGHAT, FQDESV (reference sequence). The CDR3 DNA sequence: TGTGCCAGCAGCTTGTGGGACACGGCCTACGAGCAGTACTTC. Translating it yields CASSLWDTAYEQYF.

This clonotype was found many times. The J gene is TRBJ1-2, the V gene TRBV7-2, with a possible D match to TRBD1 (5 bases). This CDR3 has 13 residues. Between the trimmed V and J ends, which lost 4 bases and 6 bases, there was a span of 12 bases. Germline V lookup: CDR1 SGHTA, CDR2 FQGNSA. Here the CDR3 reads CASSYSGRDGYTF. DNA of the CDR3: TGTGCCAGCAGCTACTCAGGGAGGGATGGCTACACCTTC.

At least ten counts were recorded for this clonotype. The CDR3 DNA follows: TGTGCCAGTCGGGCCCAAACCTACGAGCAGTACTTC. It yields the protein CASRAQTYEQYF. The J gene is TRBJ2-7, the V gene TRBV6-1, with D uncertain. This CDR3 comprises 12 residues. Germline V CDR1 and CDR2: MNHNS, SASEGT. V was clipped by 9 bases and J by 2 bases, with 11 bases between them.

The V gene is TRBV5-1, the J gene TRBJ2-3, with TRBD2 matching over 10 bases. Losses at the gene ends were 4 bases for V and 1 base for J; bases not matched to a gene: 6. CDR1 is SGHRS and CDR2 is YFSETQ in the germline V gene. This CDR3 has 16 residues. The CDR3 spells CASSLGTSVGTDTQYF. Here the CDR3 DNA reads TGCGCCAGCAGCCTGGGGACTAGCGTTGGCACAGATACGCAGTATTTT.

Note on this clonotype: A much larger clone differs from this one at a single base, so this may be a read error. V is TRBV15 and J is TRBJ1-2, with D tentatively TRBD1 (5 bases). Per the germline V gene, CDR1 is LNHNV and CDR2 is YYDKDF (reference sequence). With 5 bases removed from V and 4 bases from J, the gap between germline ends came to 14 bases. This CDR3 is built from 14 residues. Here the CDR3 DNA reads TGTGCCACCAGCCCCCCCAGCGGGGCCTATGGCTACACCTTC. It encodes CATSPPSGAYGYTF.

At least ten counts were recorded for this clonotype. The CDR3 DNA follows: TGTGCCTGGAGTGTACTTAGGACTTCCACCGGGGAGCTGTTTTTT. Translation gives CAWSVLRTSTGELFF. The chain employs TRBV30 and TRBJ2-2; the D gene is possibly TRBD2 (5 bases). The length of the CDR3 is 15 residues. CDR1 is GTSNPN, CDR2 SVGIG, per germline (reference sequence). The ends were cut back, 0 bases at V and 4 bases at J, with 12 bases in the middle. Complete variable domain (other parts from reference TRBV30 and TRBJ2-2): SQTIHQWPATLVQPVGSPLSLECTVEGTSNPNLYWYRQAAGRGLQLLFYSVGIGQISSEVPQNLSASRPQDRQFILSSKKLLLSDSGFYLCAWSVLRTSTGELFFGEGSRLTVL.

This clonotype has just a few counts. A much larger clone lies a single base off, so this may be a read error. As the CDR3 is not closed by the conserved phenylalanine or tryptophan, this likely results from a read error. V is TRBV2 and J is TRBJ2-2, with D maybe TRBD2 (5 bases). Between the trimmed V and J ends, which lost 2 bases and 0 bases, there was a span of 7 bases. The V gene's germline CDR1 is SNHLY and CDR2 FYNNEI. This CDR3 has 15 residues. CDR3 sequence: CASSEYGANTGELFI. The DNA of the CDR3 is TGTGCCAGCAGTGAATACGGGGCGAACACCGGGGAGCTGTTTATT.

V and J are TRBV28 and TRBJ2-3; 7 positions match TRBD2. The CDR3 spans 15 residues. The germline CDR1 and CDR2 sequences are MDHEN and SYDVKM. Trimming removed 6 bases from V and 5 bases from J; junction bases left unmatched: 11. The CDR3 DNA reads as TGTGCCAGCAGGCTTCCGGCGGGAGTGGAAGATACGCAGTATTTT. Translated: CASRLPAGVEDTQYF.

This clonotype has only a few counts. The chain joins TRBV11-1 to TRBJ2-1; D unresolved. The CDR3 has 14 residues. Germline V gene lookup returns CDR1 SGHAT and CDR2 FQDESV (reference sequence). The V end was cut by 1 base, the J end by 6 bases, with 10 bases between. The CDR3: CASSLGVTSNEQFF. CDR3 DNA sequence: TGTGCCAGCAGCTTAGGCGTTACGAGCAATGAGCAGTTCTTC.

V usage is TRBV18 and J usage is TRBJ1-2; the D is unclear. Deletions cut 3 bases from V and 7 bases from J, with 18 bases between. In germline, CDR1 is KGHSH, CDR2 LQKENI. The CDR3 is 15 amino acids. DNA for the CDR3: TGTGCCAGCTCACCCTCCGGATCGGACTCTGTTGGCTACACCTTC. It encodes CASSPSGSDSVGYTF.

This chain uses TRBV12-3 or TRBV12-4 with TRBJ1-4; TRBD1 aligns across 7 bases. CDR3 length: 15 residues. V trimming: 5 bases; J trimming: 4 bases; junction bases outside the gene matches: 7. The CDR3, as DNA: TGTGCCAGCAGTCTTAGACAGGGCCTTAATGAAAAACTGTTTTTT. Its protein product is CASSLRQGLNEKLFF.

This sequence joins TRBV6-1 and TRBJ2-1; the match to TRBD1 covers 9 bases. This CDR3 contains 16 residues. The V gene end was trimmed by 7 bases and the J gene end by 7 bases; junction bases not matched to a gene: 14. The germline V gene encodes CDR1 MNHNS and CDR2 SASEGT. CDR3 bases: TGTGCCAGCAACGATCCACACAGGGGGCTGGGGAATGAGCAGTTCTTC. Its translation: CASNDPHRGLGNEQFF.

This clonotype occurred many times. V and J are TRBV28 and TRBJ2-3, with D perhaps given as TRBD1 or TRBD2 (5 bases each). The CDR3 contains 14 residues. Germline V gives CDR1 MDHEN, CDR2 SYDVKM. Trimming stripped 7 bases from V and 0 bases from J, with 11 bases between. The DNA for the CDR3 is TGTGCCAGCACCCGGGGACCTAGCACAGATACGCAGTATTTT. It is translated as CASTRGPSTDTQYF.

Comment on this clonotype: A much larger clone lies a single base off, so this may be a read error. The genes are TRBV7-8 and TRBJ1-1; D is ambiguous. CDR1 is SGHVS and CDR2 is FQNEAQ in the germline V gene. The CDR3 consists of 15 residues. The CDR3 nucleotides read TGTGCCAGCATCTTAGGGAGACACCCGAACGCTGAAGCTTTCTTT. It translates to CASILGRHPNAEAFF.

The rearrangement uses TRBV20-1 and TRBJ1-5; D remains ambiguous. Germline V gene sequence: CDR1 DFQATT, CDR2 SNEGSKA (reference sequence). Trimming cost V 5 bases and J 0 bases, with 11 bases left between them. This CDR3 contains 14 residues. The CDR3 here is CSASDGYSNQPQHF. The CDR3 DNA reads as TGCAGTGCTTCAGACGGATATAGCAATCAGCCCCAGCATTTT.